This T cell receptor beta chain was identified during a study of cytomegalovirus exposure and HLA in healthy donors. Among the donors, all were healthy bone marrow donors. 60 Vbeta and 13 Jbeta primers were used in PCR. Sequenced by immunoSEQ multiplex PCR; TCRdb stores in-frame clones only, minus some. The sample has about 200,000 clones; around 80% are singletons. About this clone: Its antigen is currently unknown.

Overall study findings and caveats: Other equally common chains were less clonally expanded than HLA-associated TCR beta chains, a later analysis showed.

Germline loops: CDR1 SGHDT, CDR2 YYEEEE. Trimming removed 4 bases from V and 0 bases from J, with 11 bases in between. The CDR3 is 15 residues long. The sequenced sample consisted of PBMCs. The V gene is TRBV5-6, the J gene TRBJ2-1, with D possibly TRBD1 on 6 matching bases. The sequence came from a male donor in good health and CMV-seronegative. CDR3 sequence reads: CASSPTGSSYNEQFF. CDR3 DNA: TGTGCCAGCAGCCCAACAGGGAGCTCCTACAATGAGCAGTTCTTC.